This T cell receptor (beta chain) originates from a study of shared clonotypes between healthy human individuals. Turning to the study itself: Each donor's CD8 memory used one plate, CD8 naive two, each CD4 subset three. Whole-study results and caveats: The rarefaction results pointed to incomplete sorted-subset sequencing despite large depth. Among a handful of donors, roughly 5% of naive CD4 clonotypes were found in common.

Each subset's genomic DNA was shared equally among a number of immunoSEQ plates. Assay: immunoSEQ multiplex PCR; the TCRdb copy retains only in-frame clones and omits some. The table has around 550,000 clones, approximately 95% seen once. Of note for this clone: Antigen unknown.

The germline V gene encodes CDR1 SNHLY and CDR2 FYNNEI. This CDR3 is built from 14 residues. V lost 11 bases to trimming and J lost 2 bases; unmatched junction nucleotides: 9. Naive CD8 cells were CD45RO-negative, positively selected for CCR7, excluding terminally differentiated effector memory CD45RA+ cells. Input material: naive CD8+ T cells sorted from blood. The clonotype originates from a woman under 40 in good health. The gene calls are TRBV2 and TRBJ2-7; 10 nucleotides line up with TRBD2. Here the CDR3 reads CALQLLAGPYEQYF. The CDR3 DNA follows: TGTGCCCTACAGTTACTAGCGGGACCCTACGAGCAGTACTTC.